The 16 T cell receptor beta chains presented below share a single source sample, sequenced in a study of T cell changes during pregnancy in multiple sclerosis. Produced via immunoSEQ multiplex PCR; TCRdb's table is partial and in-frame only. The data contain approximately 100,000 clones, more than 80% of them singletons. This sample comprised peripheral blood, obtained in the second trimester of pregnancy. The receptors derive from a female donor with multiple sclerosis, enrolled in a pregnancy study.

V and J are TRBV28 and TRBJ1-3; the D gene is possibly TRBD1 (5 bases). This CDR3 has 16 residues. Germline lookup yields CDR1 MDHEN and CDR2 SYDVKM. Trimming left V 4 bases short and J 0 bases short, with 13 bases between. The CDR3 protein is CASSSSDSRSGNTIYF. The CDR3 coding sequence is TGTGCCAGCAGTTCGTCCGACAGCCGCTCTGGAAACACCATATATTTT.

In DNA, the CDR3 is TGTGCCTCATCGACAGGAAACTACGAGCAGTACTTC. Protein sequence: CASSTGNYEQYF. V usage is TRBV2 and J usage is TRBJ2-7; D may be TRBD1 (6 bases). V shed 11 bases and J shed 3 bases, with 14 bases lying between them. Germline V CDR1 and CDR2: SNHLY, FYNNEI. The CDR3 extends over 12 amino acids.

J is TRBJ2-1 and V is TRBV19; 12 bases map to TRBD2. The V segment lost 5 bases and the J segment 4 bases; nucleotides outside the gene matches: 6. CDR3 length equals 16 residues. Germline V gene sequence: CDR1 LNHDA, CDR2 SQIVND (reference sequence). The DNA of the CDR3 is TGTGCCAGTAGTGGAGGGACTAGCGGGCCTTACAATGAGCAGTTCTTC. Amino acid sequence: CASSGGTSGPYNEQFF.

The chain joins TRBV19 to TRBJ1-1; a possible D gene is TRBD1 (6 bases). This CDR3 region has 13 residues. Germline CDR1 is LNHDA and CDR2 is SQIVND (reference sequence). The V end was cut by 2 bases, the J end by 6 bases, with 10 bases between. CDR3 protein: CASSILGAAEAFF. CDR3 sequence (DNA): TGTGCCAGTAGTATATTGGGGGCGGCTGAAGCTTTCTTT.

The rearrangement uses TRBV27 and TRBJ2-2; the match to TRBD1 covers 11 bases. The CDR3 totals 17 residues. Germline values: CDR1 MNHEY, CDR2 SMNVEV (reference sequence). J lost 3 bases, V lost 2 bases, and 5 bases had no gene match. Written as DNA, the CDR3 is TGTGCCAGCAGTTTACCAGGACAGGGGGCATACACCGGGGAGCTGTTTTTT. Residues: CASSLPGQGAYTGELFF.

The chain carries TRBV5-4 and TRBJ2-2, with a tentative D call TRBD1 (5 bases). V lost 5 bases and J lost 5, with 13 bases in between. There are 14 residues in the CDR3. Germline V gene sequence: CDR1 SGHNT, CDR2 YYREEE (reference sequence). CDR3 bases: TGTGCCAGCAGGTCAGGGATGGGGACCGGGGAGCTGTTTTTT. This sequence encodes CASRSGMGTGELFF.

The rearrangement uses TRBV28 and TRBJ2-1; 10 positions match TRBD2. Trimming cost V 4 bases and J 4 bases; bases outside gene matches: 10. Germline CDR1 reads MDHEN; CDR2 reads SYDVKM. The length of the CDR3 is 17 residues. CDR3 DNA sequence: TGTGCCAGCAGTTCCCCTTCAGGACTAGCGGTGTACAATGAGCAGTTCTTC. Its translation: CASSSPSGLAVYNEQFF.

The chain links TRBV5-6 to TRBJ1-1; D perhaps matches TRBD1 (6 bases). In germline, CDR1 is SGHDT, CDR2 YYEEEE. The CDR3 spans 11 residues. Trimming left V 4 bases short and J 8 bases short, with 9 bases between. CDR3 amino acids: CASSQDREAFF. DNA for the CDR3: TGTGCCAGCAGCCAAGACAGGGAAGCTTTCTTT.

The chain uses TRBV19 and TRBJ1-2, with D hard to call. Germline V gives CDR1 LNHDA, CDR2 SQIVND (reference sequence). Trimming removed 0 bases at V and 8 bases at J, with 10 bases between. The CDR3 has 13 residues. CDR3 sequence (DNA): TGTGCCAGTAGTATAGATAATAGAGGGGGCTACACCTTC. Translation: CASSIDNRGGYTF.

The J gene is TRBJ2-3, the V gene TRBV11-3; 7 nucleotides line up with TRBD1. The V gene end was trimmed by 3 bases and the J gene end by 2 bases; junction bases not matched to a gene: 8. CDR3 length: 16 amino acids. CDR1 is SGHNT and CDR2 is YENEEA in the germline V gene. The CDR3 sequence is CASSLGETGNTDTQYF. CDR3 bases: TGTGCCAGCAGCTTGGGGGAGACAGGGAACACAGATACGCAGTATTTT.

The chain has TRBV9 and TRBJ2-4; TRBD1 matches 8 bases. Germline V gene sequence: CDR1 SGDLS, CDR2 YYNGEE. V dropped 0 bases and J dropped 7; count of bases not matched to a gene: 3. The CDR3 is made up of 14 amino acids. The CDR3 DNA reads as TGTGCCAGCAGCGTAGGCAGGGGGCTGAACATTCAGTACTTC. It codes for CASSVGRGLNIQYF. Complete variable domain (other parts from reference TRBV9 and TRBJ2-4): DSGVTQTPKHLITATGQRVTLRCSPRSGDLSVYWYQQSLDQGLQFLIQYYNGEERAKGNILERFSAQQFPDLHSELNLSSLELGDSALYFCASSVGRGLNIQYFGAGTRLSVL.

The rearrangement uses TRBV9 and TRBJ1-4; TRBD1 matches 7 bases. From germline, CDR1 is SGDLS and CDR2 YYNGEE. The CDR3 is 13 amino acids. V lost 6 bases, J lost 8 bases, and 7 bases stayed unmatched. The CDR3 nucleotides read TGTGCCAGCAACACAGGGGTTGGGGAAAAACTGTTTTTT. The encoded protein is CASNTGVGEKLFF.

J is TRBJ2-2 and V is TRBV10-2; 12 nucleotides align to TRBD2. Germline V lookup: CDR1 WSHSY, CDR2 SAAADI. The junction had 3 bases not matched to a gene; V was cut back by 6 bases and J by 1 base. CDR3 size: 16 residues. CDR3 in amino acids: CASSRTSGVNTGELFF. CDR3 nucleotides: TGCGCCAGCAGCCGGACTAGCGGGGTGAACACCGGGGAGCTGTTTTTT.

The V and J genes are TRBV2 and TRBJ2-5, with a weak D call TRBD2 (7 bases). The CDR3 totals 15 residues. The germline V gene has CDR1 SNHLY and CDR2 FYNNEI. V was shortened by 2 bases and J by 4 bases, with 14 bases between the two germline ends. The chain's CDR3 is CASSELGGLLETQYF. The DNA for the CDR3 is TGTGCCAGCAGTGAACTCGGGGGGCTATTAGAGACCCAGTACTTC.

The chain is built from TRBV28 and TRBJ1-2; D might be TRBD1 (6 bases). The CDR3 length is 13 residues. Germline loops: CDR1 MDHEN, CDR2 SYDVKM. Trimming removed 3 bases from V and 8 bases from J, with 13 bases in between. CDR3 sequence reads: CASSFAGAEGYTF. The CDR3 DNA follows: TGTGCCAGCAGTTTCGCGGGGGCTGAGGGCTACACCTTC.

The CDR3 spells CASSLGDRGTGNIQYF. In DNA form, the CDR3 reads TGTGCCAGCAGCTTAGGGGACCGGGGGACAGGGAACATTCAGTACTTC. This chain uses TRBV13 with TRBJ2-4, with 9 nucleotides matching TRBD1. V dropped 0 bases and J dropped 7; count of bases not matched to a gene: 7. Germline CDR1 and CDR2: PRHDT and FYEKMQ (reference sequence). The CDR3 covers 16 residues.